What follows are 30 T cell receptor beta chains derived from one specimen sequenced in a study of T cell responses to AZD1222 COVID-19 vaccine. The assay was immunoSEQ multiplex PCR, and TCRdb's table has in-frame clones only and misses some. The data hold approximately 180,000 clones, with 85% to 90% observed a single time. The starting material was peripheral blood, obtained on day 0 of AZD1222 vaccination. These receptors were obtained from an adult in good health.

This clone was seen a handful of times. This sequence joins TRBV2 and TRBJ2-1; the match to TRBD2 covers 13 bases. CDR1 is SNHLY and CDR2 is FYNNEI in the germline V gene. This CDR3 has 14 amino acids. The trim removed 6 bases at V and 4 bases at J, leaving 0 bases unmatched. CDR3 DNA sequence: TGTGCCAGCAGGACTAGCGGGGGGTACAATGAGCAGTTCTTC. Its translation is CASRTSGGYNEQFF.

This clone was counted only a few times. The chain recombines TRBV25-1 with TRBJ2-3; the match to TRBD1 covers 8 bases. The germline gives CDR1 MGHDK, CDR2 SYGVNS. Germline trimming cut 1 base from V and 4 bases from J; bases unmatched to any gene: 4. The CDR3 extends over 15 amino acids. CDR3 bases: TGTGCCAGCAGTGAATCAAGGACAGGGTCAGATACGCAGTATTTT. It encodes CASSESRTGSDTQYF.

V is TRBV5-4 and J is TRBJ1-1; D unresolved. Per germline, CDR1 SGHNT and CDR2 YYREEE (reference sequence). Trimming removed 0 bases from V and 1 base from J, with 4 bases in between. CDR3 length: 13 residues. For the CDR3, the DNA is TGTGCCAGCAGCTTGGAAGCGAACACTGAAGCTTTCTTT. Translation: CASSLEANTEAFF.

CDR3 protein: CASSLAGGRANYGYTF. In DNA, the CDR3 is TGTGCCAGCAGTTTAGCAGGGGGCAGGGCTAACTATGGCTACACCTTC. V and J are TRBV28 and TRBJ1-2; 8 positions agree with TRBD1. CDR3 length: 16 amino acids. The J segment lost 0 bases and the V segment lost 2 bases, leaving 5 bases of the junction unmatched. CDR1 and CDR2 from the germline V gene are MDHEN and SYDVKM.

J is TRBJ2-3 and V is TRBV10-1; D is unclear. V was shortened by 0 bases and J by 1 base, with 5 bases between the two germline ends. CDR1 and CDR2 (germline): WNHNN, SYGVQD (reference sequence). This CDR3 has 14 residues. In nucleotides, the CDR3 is TGCGCCAGCAGTGAGTCGGTCGGCACAGATACGCAGTATTTT. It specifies CASSESVGTDTQYF.

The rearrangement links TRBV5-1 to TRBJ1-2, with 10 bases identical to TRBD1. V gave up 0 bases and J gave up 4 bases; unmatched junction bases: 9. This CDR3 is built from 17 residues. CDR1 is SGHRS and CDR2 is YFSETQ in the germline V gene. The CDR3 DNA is TGCGCCAGCAGCTTGGGTTTTGGGGGACAGGGGACCTATGGCTACACCTTC. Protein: CASSLGFGGQGTYGYTF.

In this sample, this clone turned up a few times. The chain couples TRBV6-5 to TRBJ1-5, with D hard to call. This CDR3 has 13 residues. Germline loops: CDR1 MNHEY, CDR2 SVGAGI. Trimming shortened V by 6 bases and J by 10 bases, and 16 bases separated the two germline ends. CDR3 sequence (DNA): TGTGCCAGCAGCGCAGAAAAGGGAACCCCCCAGCATTTT. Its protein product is CASSAEKGTPQHF.

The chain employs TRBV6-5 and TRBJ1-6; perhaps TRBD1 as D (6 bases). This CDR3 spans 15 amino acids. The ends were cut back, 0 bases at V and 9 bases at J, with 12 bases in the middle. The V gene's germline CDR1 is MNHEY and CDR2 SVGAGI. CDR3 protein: CASSYSEGVGSPLHF. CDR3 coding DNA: TGTGCCAGCAGTTACTCGGAGGGGGTCGGTTCACCCCTCCACTTT.

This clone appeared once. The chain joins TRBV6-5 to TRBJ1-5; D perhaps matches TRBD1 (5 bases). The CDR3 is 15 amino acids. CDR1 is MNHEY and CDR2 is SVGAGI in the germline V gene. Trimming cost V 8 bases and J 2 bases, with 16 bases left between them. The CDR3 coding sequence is TGTGCCAGCCGGCGGGGCAAGAGTGGCAATCAGCCCCAGCATTTT. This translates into CASRRGKSGNQPQHF.

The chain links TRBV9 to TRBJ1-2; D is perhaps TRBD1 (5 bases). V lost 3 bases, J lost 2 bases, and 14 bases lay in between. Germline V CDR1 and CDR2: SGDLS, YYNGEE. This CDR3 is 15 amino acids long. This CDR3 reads CASSEAGTANYGYTF. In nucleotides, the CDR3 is TGTGCCAGCAGCGAGGCCGGGACGGCAAACTATGGCTACACCTTC.

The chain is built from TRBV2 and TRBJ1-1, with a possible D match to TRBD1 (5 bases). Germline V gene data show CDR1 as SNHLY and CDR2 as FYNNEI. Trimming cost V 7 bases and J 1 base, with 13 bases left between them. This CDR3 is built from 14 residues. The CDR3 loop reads CASTPRGRNTEAFF. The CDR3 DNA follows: TGTGCCAGCACCCCCCGGGGGAGGAACACTGAAGCTTTCTTT.

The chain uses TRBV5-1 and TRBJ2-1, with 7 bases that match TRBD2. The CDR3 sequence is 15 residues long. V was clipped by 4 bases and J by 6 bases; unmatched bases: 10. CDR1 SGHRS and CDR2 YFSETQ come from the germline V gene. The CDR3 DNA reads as TGCGCCAGCAGCCCCAGGGTGGGGAGGGTCAATGAGCAGTTCTTC. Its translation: CASSPRVGRVNEQFF.

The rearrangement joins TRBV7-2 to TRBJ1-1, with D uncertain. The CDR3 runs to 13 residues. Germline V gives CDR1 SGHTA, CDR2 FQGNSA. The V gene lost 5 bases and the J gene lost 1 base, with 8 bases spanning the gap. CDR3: CASSTQRNTEAFF. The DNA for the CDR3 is TGTGCCAGCAGCACTCAGAGGAACACTGAAGCTTTCTTT.

The CDR3: CASSENKAGNTGELFF. CDR3 DNA: TGCGCCAGCAGTGAGAATAAGGCAGGGAATACCGGGGAGCTGTTTTTT. The V call is TRBV10-1, the J call TRBJ2-2; weak D call: TRBD1 (5 bases). Germline CDR1 WNHNN, CDR2 SYGVQD (reference sequence). Trimming shortened V by 2 bases and J by 5 bases, and 15 bases separated the two germline ends. This CDR3 spans 16 amino acids.

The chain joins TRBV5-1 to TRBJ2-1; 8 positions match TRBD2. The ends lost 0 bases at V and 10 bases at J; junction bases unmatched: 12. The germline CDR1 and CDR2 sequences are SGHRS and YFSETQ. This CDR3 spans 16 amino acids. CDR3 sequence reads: CASSLEGGAAGGEQFF. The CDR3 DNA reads TGCGCCAGCAGCTTGGAGGGGGGGGCCGCGGGGGGCGAGCAGTTCTTC.

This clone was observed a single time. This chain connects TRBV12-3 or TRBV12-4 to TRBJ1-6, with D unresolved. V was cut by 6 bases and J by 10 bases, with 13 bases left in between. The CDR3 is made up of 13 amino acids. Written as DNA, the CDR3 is TGTGCCAGCAGCCCAGCTAAAAGGTCACCCCTCCACTTT. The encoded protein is CASSPAKRSPLHF.

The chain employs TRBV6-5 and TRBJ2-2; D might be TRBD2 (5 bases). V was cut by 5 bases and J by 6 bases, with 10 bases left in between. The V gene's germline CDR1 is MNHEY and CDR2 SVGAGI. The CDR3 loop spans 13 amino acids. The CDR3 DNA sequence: TGTGCCAGCAGTCTGCGGACTTCCGGGGAGCTGTTTTTT. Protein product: CASSLRTSGELFF.

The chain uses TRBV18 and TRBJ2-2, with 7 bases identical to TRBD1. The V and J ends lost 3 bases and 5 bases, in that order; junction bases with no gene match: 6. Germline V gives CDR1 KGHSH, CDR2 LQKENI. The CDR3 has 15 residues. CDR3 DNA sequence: TGTGCCAGCTCACCGGGACAGTCACCTACCGGGGAGCTGTTTTTT. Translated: CASSPGQSPTGELFF.

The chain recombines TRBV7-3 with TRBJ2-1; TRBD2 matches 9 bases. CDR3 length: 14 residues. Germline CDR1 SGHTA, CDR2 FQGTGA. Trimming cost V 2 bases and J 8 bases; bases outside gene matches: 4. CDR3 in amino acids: CASSLAGGPDEQFF. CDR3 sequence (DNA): TGTGCCAGCAGCTTAGCGGGGGGGCCCGATGAGCAGTTCTTC.

CDR3 region: CASSPPCLKYF. The CDR3 DNA follows: TGCGCCAGCAGCCCCCCCTGCCTCAAGTACTTC. The J gene is TRBJ2-7, the V gene TRBV5-1; D unresolved. CDR1 and CDR2 (germline): SGHRS, YFSETQ. CDR3 length: 11 amino acids. With 4 bases removed from V and 11 bases from J, the gap between germline ends came to 13 bases.

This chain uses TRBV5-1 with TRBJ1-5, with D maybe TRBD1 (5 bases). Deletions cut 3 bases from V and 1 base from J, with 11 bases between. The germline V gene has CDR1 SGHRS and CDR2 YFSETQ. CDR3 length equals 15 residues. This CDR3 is CASSSGDASNQPQHF. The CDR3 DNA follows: TGCGCCAGCAGCTCCGGGGACGCCAGCAATCAGCCCCAGCATTTT.

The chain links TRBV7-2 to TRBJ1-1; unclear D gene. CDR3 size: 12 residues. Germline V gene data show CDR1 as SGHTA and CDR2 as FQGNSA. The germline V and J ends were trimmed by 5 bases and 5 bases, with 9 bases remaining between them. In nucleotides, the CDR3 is TGTGCCAGCAGCCACCTCGGGACTGAAGCTTTCTTT. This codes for CASSHLGTEAFF.

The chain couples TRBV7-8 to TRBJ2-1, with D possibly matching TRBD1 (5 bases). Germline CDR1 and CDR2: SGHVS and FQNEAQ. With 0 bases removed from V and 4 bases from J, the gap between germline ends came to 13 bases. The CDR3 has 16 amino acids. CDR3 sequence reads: CASSLALVTAYNEQFF. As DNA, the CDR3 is TGTGCCAGCAGCTTAGCGCTGGTGACAGCGTACAATGAGCAGTTCTTC.

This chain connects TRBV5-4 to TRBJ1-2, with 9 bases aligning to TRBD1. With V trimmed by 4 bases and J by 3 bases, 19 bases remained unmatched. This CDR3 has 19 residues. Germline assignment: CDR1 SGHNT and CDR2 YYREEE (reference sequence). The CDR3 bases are TGTGCCAGCAGCGGGTACCCCAAAACTCGGGACAGGGAGGACTATGGCTACACCTTC. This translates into CASSGYPKTRDREDYGYTF.

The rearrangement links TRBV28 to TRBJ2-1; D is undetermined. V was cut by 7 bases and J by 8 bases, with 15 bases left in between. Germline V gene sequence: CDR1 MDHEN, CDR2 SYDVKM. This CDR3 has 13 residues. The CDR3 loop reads CASTFPAAYEQFF. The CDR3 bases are TGTGCCAGCACCTTTCCGGCCGCGTATGAGCAGTTCTTC. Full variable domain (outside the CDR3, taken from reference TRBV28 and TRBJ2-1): DVKVTQSSRYLVKRTGEKVFLECVQDMDHENMFWYRQDPGLGLRLIYFSYDVKMKEKGDIPEGYSVSREKKERFSLILESASTNQTSMYLCASTFPAAYEQFFGPGTRLTVL.

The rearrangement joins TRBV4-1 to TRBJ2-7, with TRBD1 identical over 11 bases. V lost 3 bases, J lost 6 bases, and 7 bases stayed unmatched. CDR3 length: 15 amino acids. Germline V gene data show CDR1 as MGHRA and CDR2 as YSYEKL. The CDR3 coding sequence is TGCGCCAGCAGCCAGGCACCGGGACAGGGGGTCGAGCAGTACTTC. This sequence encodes CASSQAPGQGVEQYF.

The CDR3, as DNA: TGTGCCAGCAGCCGGGGACAGGGATTCAATCAGCCCCAGCATTTT. Its protein product is CASSRGQGFNQPQHF. The genes are TRBV7-8 and TRBJ1-5; 9 nucleotides agree with TRBD1. CDR1 is SGHVS and CDR2 is FQNEAQ in the germline V gene. The V and J ends lost 5 bases and 3 bases, in that order; junction bases with no gene match: 5. The CDR3 contains 15 residues.

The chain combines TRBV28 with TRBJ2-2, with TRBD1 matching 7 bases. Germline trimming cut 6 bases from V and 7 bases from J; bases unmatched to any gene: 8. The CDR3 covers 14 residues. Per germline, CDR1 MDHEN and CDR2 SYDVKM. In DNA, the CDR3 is TGTGCCAGCAGGCGACAGGGATCCGGCGGGGAGCTGTTTTTT. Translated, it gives CASRRQGSGGELFF.

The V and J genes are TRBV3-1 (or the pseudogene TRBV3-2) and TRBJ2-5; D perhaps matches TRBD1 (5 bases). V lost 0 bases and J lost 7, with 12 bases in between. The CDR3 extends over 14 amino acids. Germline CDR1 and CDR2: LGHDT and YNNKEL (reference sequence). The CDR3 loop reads CASSQEVGRGTQYF. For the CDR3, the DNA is TGTGCCAGCAGCCAAGAGGTCGGAAGGGGGACCCAGTACTTC.

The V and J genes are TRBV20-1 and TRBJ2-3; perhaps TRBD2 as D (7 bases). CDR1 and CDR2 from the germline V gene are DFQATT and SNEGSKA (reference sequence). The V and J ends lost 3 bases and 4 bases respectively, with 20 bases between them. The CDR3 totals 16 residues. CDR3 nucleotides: TGCAGTGCTAGTGGGAGGGGGGACCCCCGGGCAGATACGCAGTATTTT. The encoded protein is CSASGRGDPRADTQYF.